The next 26 T cell receptor beta chains were all read from a single sample in a study of human T cells and chemical hapten exposure. TCRdb fed the RACE reads into MiXCR, producing one record per CDR3 protein. Here the sample spans about 380,000 distinct CDR3 sequences, roughly 4.8% being singletons. Time point reported: patch test 1, 2 weeks after DPC sensitization. Described treatment: therapeutic diphenylcyclopropenone sensitization with weekly scalp DPC. The material sequenced was whole blood, taken in connection with sensitization to the hapten diphenylcyclopropenone (DPC). All receptors come from a woman aged 45-65 years with alopecia areata. Some clones in this sample may be carry-over from other donors' samples.

This clonotype was observed a few times. DNA for the CDR3: TGTGCCAGCAGTTGGAGGGACACGTACAATGAGCAGTTCTTC. Residues: CASSWRDTYNEQFF. This chain uses TRBV6-5 with TRBJ2-1, with D tentatively TRBD1 or TRBD2 (6 bases each). The V and J ends lost 4 bases and 4 bases respectively, with 11 bases between them. Germline CDR1 is MNHEY and CDR2 is SVGAGI. The CDR3 contains 14 residues.

This clonotype appeared many times. This chain links TRBV20-1 with TRBJ2-7, with D tentatively TRBD2 (5 bases). V was shortened by 5 bases and J by 0 bases, with 14 bases between the two germline ends. Germline V gene sequence: CDR1 DFQATT, CDR2 SNEGSKA (reference sequence). There are 14 residues in the CDR3. In nucleotides, the CDR3 is TGCAGTGCTTCTAGCAGCCAGAGCTCCTACGAGCAGTACTTC. This translates into CSASSSQSSYEQYF.

V gene TRBV5-5 combines with J gene TRBJ2-3, with D uncertain. Germline V gene sequence: CDR1 SGHKS, CDR2 YYEKEE (reference sequence). Trimming stripped 3 bases from V and 0 bases from J, with 11 bases between. This CDR3 comprises 15 residues. The DNA for the CDR3 is TGTGCCAGCAGCTCCAGGAGAACTAGCACAGATACGCAGTATTTT. Translated, it gives CASSSRRTSTDTQYF.

The gene calls are TRBV6-5 and TRBJ2-1; 8 bases match TRBD2. The CDR3 contains 13 residues. V shed 7 bases and J 8 bases; nucleotides not matched to a gene: 7. Germline V CDR1 and CDR2: MNHEY, SVGAGI. This CDR3 reads CASTGGPADEQFF. CDR3 in DNA: TGTGCCAGCACGGGGGGGCCGGCCGATGAGCAGTTCTTC.

This clonotype has at least ten counts. The chain links TRBV29-1 to TRBJ1-3, with TRBD1 matching over 9 bases. The germline CDR1 and CDR2 sequences are SQVTM and ANQGSEA. J lost 2 bases, V lost 1 base, and 3 bases had no gene match. The CDR3 has 15 residues. Here the CDR3 reads CSVEGTGGTGNTIYF. The CDR3 DNA sequence: TGCAGCGTTGAAGGCACAGGGGGCACTGGAAACACCATATATTTT.

This clonotype was found many times. DNA of the CDR3: TGTGCCAGCAGCCTCTACAGGGCAGATACGCAGTATTTT. Its translation: CASSLYRADTQYF. The genes are TRBV7-9 and TRBJ2-3; D might be TRBD1 (6 bases). The CDR3 consists of 13 residues. Trimming removed 5 bases from V and 4 bases from J, with 10 bases in between. From germline, CDR1 is SEHNR and CDR2 FQNEAQ (reference sequence).

The sample holds many counts of this clonotype. V and J are TRBV7-9 and TRBJ1-2, with D tentatively TRBD1 (5 bases). Per the germline V gene, CDR1 is SEHNR and CDR2 is FQNEAQ (reference sequence). The CDR3 extends over 15 amino acids. Deletions cut 7 bases from V and 0 bases from J, with 15 bases between. CDR3 nucleotide sequence: TGTGCCAGCACCCCTAACACAGGACCTAACTATGGCTACACCTTC. Protein sequence: CASTPNTGPNYGYTF.

In this sample, this clonotype turned up many times. The chain joins TRBV24-1 to TRBJ1-1, with D unclear. V was pared by 3 bases and J by 5 bases, with 3 bases between. The CDR3 is made up of 11 amino acids. Germline V gene data show CDR1 as KGHDR and CDR2 as SFDVKD. Written as DNA, the CDR3 is TGTGCCACCAGTGATGGGACTGAAGCTTTCTTT. The encoded protein is CATSDGTEAFF.

The J gene is TRBJ1-2, the V gene TRBV5-1; D remains ambiguous. Germline V gives CDR1 SGHRS, CDR2 YFSETQ. Between the trimmed V and J ends, which lost 3 bases and 0 bases, there was a span of 9 bases. This CDR3 contains 14 residues. The CDR3 bases are TGCGCCAGCAGCTGGTCAGATACTAACTATGGCTACACCTTC. This encodes CASSWSDTNYGYTF. Variable domain in full (rest from reference TRBV5-1 and TRBJ1-2): KAGVTQTPRYLIKTRGQQVTLSCSPISGHRSVSWYQQTPGQGLQFLFEYFSETQRNKGNFPGRFSGRQFSNSRSEMNVSTLELGDSALYLCASSWSDTNYGYTFGSGTRLTVV.

This chain uses TRBV7-6 with TRBJ2-1; 10 positions agree with TRBD2. CDR3 size: 16 residues. Germline assignment: CDR1 SGHVS and CDR2 FNYEAQ. V gave up 3 bases and J gave up 4 bases; unmatched junction bases: 6. CDR3 amino acids: CASSLIAGGQYNEQFF. The CDR3 DNA is TGTGCCAGCAGCTTGATAGCGGGAGGCCAGTACAATGAGCAGTTCTTC.

This clonotype was observed many times. CDR3 sequence (DNA): TGCAGCGTTGAAGATTGGATGAACACTGAAGCTTTCTTT. It codes for CSVEDWMNTEAFF. The rearrangement joins TRBV29-1 to TRBJ1-1; D gene ambiguous. The CDR3 is 13 amino acids. The V end was cut by 0 bases, the J end by 0 bases, with 5 bases between. Germline V gene data show CDR1 as SQVTM and CDR2 as ANQGSEA.

This clonotype was seen ten or more times. J is TRBJ2-3 and V is TRBV27, with 11 bases fitting TRBD2. Germline CDR1 reads MNHEY; CDR2 reads SMNVEV (reference sequence). This CDR3 has 15 amino acids. Trimming removed 3 bases from V and 2 bases from J; junction bases left unmatched: 1. The CDR3 spells CASSLTSGDTDTQYF. DNA of the CDR3: TGTGCCAGCAGTTTGACTAGCGGGGACACAGATACGCAGTATTTT.

This clonotype was observed many times. The chain combines TRBV29-1 with TRBJ2-1; 10 positions match TRBD1. Germline values: CDR1 SQVTM, CDR2 ANQGSEA. The CDR3 runs 15 residues. The J segment lost 3 bases and the V segment lost 3 bases, leaving 5 bases of the junction unmatched. The CDR3 here is CSVETGGGGYNEQFF. The CDR3 bases are TGCAGCGTTGAGACAGGGGGCGGGGGCTACAATGAGCAGTTCTTC.

There are many counts of this clonotype. The J gene is TRBJ1-1, the V gene TRBV7-9; the D gene is possibly TRBD1 (5 bases). V dropped 4 bases and J dropped 7 bases, with 19 bases sitting between them. Germline CDR1 is SEHNR and CDR2 is FQNEAQ (reference sequence). The length of the CDR3 is 15 residues. CDR3 sequence reads: CASSSIDSVRLEAFF. The CDR3 DNA follows: TGTGCCAGCAGCTCGATAGACAGTGTGAGACTTGAAGCTTTCTTT. The full variable domain, its missing parts supplied by reference TRBV7-9 and TRBJ1-1, is DTGVSQNPRHKITKRGQNVTFRCDPISEHNRLYWYRQTLGQGPEFLTYFQNEAQLEKSRLLSDRFSAERPKGSFSTLEIQRTEQGDSAMYLCASSSIDSVRLEAFFGQGTRLTVV.

This clonotype was recorded at least ten times. CDR3 sequence reads: CASSREPGAGTEAFF. The CDR3 DNA is TGCGCCAGCAGCAGAGAGCCGGGGGCGGGCACTGAAGCTTTCTTT. This chain links TRBV5-1 with TRBJ1-1; D may be TRBD1 (6 bases). Trimming took off 4 bases at V and 4 bases at J, with 17 bases between the two ends. This CDR3 region has 15 residues. The germline V gene has CDR1 SGHRS and CDR2 YFSETQ.

At least ten counts were recorded for this clonotype. The chain joins TRBV4-1 to TRBJ1-6; no definite D call. Germline loops: CDR1 MGHRA, CDR2 YSYEKL. V was pared by 6 bases and J by 7 bases, with 13 bases between. The CDR3 loop spans 14 amino acids. The CDR3 sequence is CASSWTDGNSPLHF. The DNA of the CDR3 is TGCGCCAGCAGTTGGACGGACGGAAATTCACCCCTCCACTTT.

This clonotype was seen repeatedly, ten times or more. V usage is TRBV6-2 or TRBV6-3 and J usage is TRBJ2-1, with D hard to call. V was cut by 6 bases and J by 14 bases, with 14 bases left in between. The CDR3 consists of 11 residues. In germline, CDR1 is MNHEY, CDR2 SVGEGT. The CDR3 DNA reads TGTGCCAGCAGCGCCGGGCCCTCAGAGTTCTTC. It codes for CASSAGPSEFF.

This clonotype showed up just a few times. J is TRBJ1-1 and V is TRBV7-9; a possible D gene is TRBD1 (6 bases). The V end was cut by 5 bases, the J end by 1 base, with 14 bases between. This CDR3 has 15 residues. In germline, CDR1 is SEHNR, CDR2 FQNEAQ (reference sequence). CDR3 in DNA: TGTGCCAGCAGCCCCTTAACAGGGCGGAACACTGAAGCTTTCTTT. Translating it yields CASSPLTGRNTEAFF. Based on the CDR3 plus reference TRBV7-9 and TRBJ1-1, the full variable domain is DTGVSQNPRHKITKRGQNVTFRCDPISEHNRLYWYRQTLGQGPEFLTYFQNEAQLEKSRLLSDRFSAERPKGSFSTLEIQRTEQGDSAMYLCASSPLTGRNTEAFFGQGTRLTVV.

This clonotype was seen a handful of times. The chain is built from TRBV6-2 or TRBV6-3 and TRBJ2-1, with TRBD2 matching over 10 bases. CDR1 MNHEY and CDR2 SVGEGT come from the germline V gene. J gave up 0 bases and V 4 bases, and 12 bases lay outside the gene matches. The CDR3 loop spans 19 amino acids. The CDR3 sequence: CASSFIPTSSGSSYNEQFF. CDR3 coding DNA: TGTGCCAGCAGTTTTATACCTACTTCTAGCGGGAGCTCCTACAATGAGCAGTTCTTC.

V usage is TRBV5-1 and J usage is TRBJ2-1; D is unclear. The CDR3 covers 12 residues. The V end lost 0 bases, the J end lost 10 bases, and 8 bases lay between the germline ends. Germline CDR1 is SGHRS and CDR2 is YFSETQ. The CDR3 DNA reads TGCGCCAGCAGCTTGGGGGAATCGGAGCAGTTCTTC. It codes for CASSLGESEQFF.

This clonotype was detected ten times or more. The genes are TRBV6-5 and TRBJ2-1; weak D call: TRBD2 (5 bases). Germline V lookup: CDR1 MNHEY, CDR2 SVGAGI. The length of the CDR3 is 15 residues. V lost 4 bases, J lost 6 bases, and 16 bases lay in between. In DNA, the CDR3 is TGTGCCAGCAGTTCAAGGACTTTCCGCCGCAATGAGCAGTTCTTC. Its translation: CASSSRTFRRNEQFF.

The CDR3 DNA reads as TGTGCCAGCAGTTTCCTCCCGGACAGGAGTTCCTACGAGCAGTACTTC. This encodes CASSFLPDRSSYEQYF. The V gene is TRBV28, the J gene TRBJ2-7; 7 positions match TRBD1. This CDR3 has 16 amino acids. In germline, CDR1 is MDHEN, CDR2 SYDVKM. With V trimmed by 3 bases and J by 1 base, 9 bases remained unmatched.

This clonotype was recorded many times. The CDR3 DNA is TGTGCCAGCAGCTTAAAACCGAATCAGCCCCAGCATTTT. It is translated as CASSLKPNQPQHF. J is TRBJ1-5 and V is TRBV5-5, with D unresolved. The CDR3 spans 13 residues. Deletions cut 2 bases from V and 4 bases from J, with 7 bases between. Germline CDR1 reads SGHKS; CDR2 reads YYEKEE (reference sequence).

The chain recombines TRBV4-1 with TRBJ2-6; D gene ambiguous. The germline V gene encodes CDR1 MGHRA and CDR2 YSYEKL. V was pared by 2 bases and J by 0 bases, with 14 bases between. The CDR3 runs to 18 residues. CDR3 sequence (DNA): TGCGCCAGCAGCCAAATGTTATTCTTCGCCTCTGGGGCCAACGTCCTGACTTTC. Its protein is CASSQMLFFASGANVLTF.

This clonotype was counted many times. The rearrangement joins TRBV10-3 to TRBJ1-2, with a possible D match to TRBD1 (5 bases). The CDR3 has 15 residues. The ends were cut back, 0 bases at V and 4 bases at J, with 12 bases in the middle. Germline CDR1 and CDR2: ENHRY and SYGVKD. The CDR3 nucleotides read TGTGCCATCAGTGAGTCGGGCAGGGAGGCCTATGGCTACACCTTC. The encoded protein is CAISESGREAYGYTF.

This clonotype was counted between two and nine times. The chain carries TRBV2 and TRBJ2-3, with unresolved D. Between the trimmed V and J ends, which lost 2 bases and 6 bases, there was a span of 15 bases. CDR3 size: 15 residues. Germline V gene sequence: CDR1 SNHLY, CDR2 FYNNEI. This CDR3 reads CASSEYTTASDTQYF. For the CDR3, the DNA is TGTGCCAGCAGTGAATATACGACCGCAAGCGATACGCAGTATTTT.